This TCR beta chain comes out of a study of blood T cell repertoires in COVID-19. CDR1 MNHEY and CDR2 SVGAGI come from the germline V gene. The ends were cut back, 6 bases at V and 4 bases at J, with 12 bases in the middle. The CDR3 contains 13 residues. TCRdb's table, derived via immunoSEQ multiplex PCR, lists solely in-frame clones and lacks some. The table includes 150,000 or so clones, roughly nine tenths detected once. The sequenced material came from peripheral blood. This receptor was obtained from a man aged 18-30 years with COVID-19, enrolled during active disease. V gene TRBV6-5 combines with J gene TRBJ2-5; D possibly corresponds to TRBD2 (6 bases). Written as DNA, the CDR3 is TGTGCCAGCAGATATCCGGGACTAGAGACCCAGTACTTC. This gives the protein CASRYPGLETQYF.